The 10 T cell receptor beta chains below all came from one sample that was sequenced in a study of blood T cell repertoires in COVID-19. This table comes from immunoSEQ multiplex PCR, and its TCRdb copy is limited to in-frame clones, with some not included. The top ten hold about 22% of the sample, which has under 200,000 clones, 70% to 90% seen once. Sequencing was performed on peripheral blood. These receptor sequences come from a man in his sixties with active or convalescent COVID-19.

V is TRBV15 and J is TRBJ2-5; D possibly corresponds to TRBD2 (6 bases). CDR3 length equals 14 residues. The V end lost 0 bases, the J end lost 7 bases, and 12 bases lay between the germline ends. Per the germline V gene, CDR1 is LNHNV and CDR2 is YYDKDF (reference sequence). The CDR3 DNA reads as TGTGCCACCAGCAGAGATTCTACCGGGGGGACCCAGTACTTC. Its protein is CATSRDSTGGTQYF.

There are a few counts of this clone. The chain has TRBV7-9 and TRBJ1-1; D is possibly TRBD1 (5 bases). The V end lost 3 bases, the J end lost 8 bases, and 19 bases lay between the germline ends. The CDR3 is made up of 15 amino acids. From germline, CDR1 is SEHNR and CDR2 FQNEAQ (reference sequence). DNA for the CDR3: TGTGCCAGCAGCTTGAAGTGGTCCCTGGGGCAGGAAGCTTTCTTT. Translating gives CASSLKWSLGQEAFF. The full variable domain, its missing parts supplied by reference TRBV7-9 and TRBJ1-1, is DTGVSQNPRHKITKRGQNVTFRCDPISEHNRLYWYRQTLGQGPEFLTYFQNEAQLEKSRLLSDRFSAERPKGSFSTLEIQRTEQGDSAMYLCASSLKWSLGQEAFFGQGTRLTVV.

The gene calls are TRBV5-8 and TRBJ2-1; the match to TRBD1 covers 11 bases. With V trimmed by 2 bases and J by 2 bases, 6 bases remained unmatched. The CDR3 is made up of 17 amino acids. Germline CDR1 SGHTS, CDR2 YDEGEE. In DNA form, the CDR3 reads TGTGCCAGCAGCTTTGAATCGGACAGGGGGCCCTACAATGAGCAGTTCTTC. Translation gives CASSFESDRGPYNEQFF.

The chain joins TRBV6-5 to TRBJ2-7; 10 positions match TRBD2. V lost 7 bases to trimming and J lost 4 bases; unmatched junction nucleotides: 7. The CDR3 spans 14 residues. The germline CDR1 and CDR2 sequences are MNHEY and SVGAGI. The CDR3 nucleotides are TGTGCCAGCACCGAGCGGGGGGGATTTTACGAGCAGTACTTC. It yields the protein CASTERGGFYEQYF.

V and J are TRBV10-3 and TRBJ2-5; 10 nucleotides align to TRBD2. This CDR3 spans 15 amino acids. From germline, CDR1 is ENHRY and CDR2 SYGVKD. Trimming took 8 bases from V and 0 from J; bases not matched to a gene: 6. In DNA form, the CDR3 reads TGTGCCATCCGGGGAACTAGCGGGGACCAAGAGACCCAGTACTTC. It translates to CAIRGTSGDQETQYF.

The rearrangement joins TRBV5-1 to TRBJ1-1, with 7 bases identical to TRBD1. The V and J ends lost 3 bases and 2 bases, in that order; junction bases with no gene match: 10. CDR3 length equals 16 residues. CDR1 is SGHRS and CDR2 is YFSETQ in the germline V gene. CDR3 protein: CASSSIPTGSNTEAFF. CDR3 sequence (DNA): TGCGCCAGCAGCTCTATACCGACAGGGTCAAACACTGAAGCTTTCTTT.

V gene TRBV12-5 combines with J gene TRBJ2-5, with a weak D call TRBD1 (6 bases). Germline-derived CDR1 and CDR2 are LGHNT and FRNRAP. V was cut by 2 bases and J by 4 bases, with 11 bases left in between. This CDR3 has 14 amino acids. In DNA, the CDR3 is TGTGCTAGTGGTTTGCCCGAACAGGGAGAGACCCAGTACTTC. It yields the protein CASGLPEQGETQYF.

This clone is a singleton in its sample. The rearrangement uses TRBV27 and TRBJ1-1; 8 bases fit TRBD1. Germline values: CDR1 MNHEY, CDR2 SMNVEV (reference sequence). J gave up 4 bases and V 4 bases, and 8 bases lay outside the gene matches. CDR3 size: 15 residues. The CDR3, as DNA: TGTGCCAGCAGTTCATGGACAGGGAAGGGCACTGAAGCTTTCTTT. It translates to CASSSWTGKGTEAFF.

Worth noting for this clone: Other DNA sequences of this sample code for an identical CDR3. This chain connects TRBV24-1 to TRBJ1-2; a weak D match, TRBD1 (6 bases). CDR3 length: 13 amino acids. The ends were cut back, 4 bases at V and 5 bases at J, with 10 bases in the middle. CDR1 and CDR2 (germline): KGHDR, SFDVKD. CDR3: CATSDPQGYGYTF. In DNA form, the CDR3 reads TGTGCCACCAGTGACCCCCAGGGGTATGGCTACACCTTC.

This chain links TRBV4-1 with TRBJ2-5; 12 bases align to TRBD2. The germline CDR1 and CDR2 sequences are MGHRA and YSYEKL. The ends lost 5 bases at V and 0 bases at J; junction bases unmatched: 1. CDR3 length equals 15 residues. This CDR3 is CASSWTSGDQETQYF. Here the CDR3 DNA reads TGCGCCAGCAGCTGGACTAGCGGGGACCAAGAGACCCAGTACTTC.